These T cell receptor beta chains were read from a single sample in a study of shared clonotypes between healthy human individuals. TCRdb's table, derived via immunoSEQ multiplex PCR, lists solely in-frame clones and lacks some. The data show over 850,000 clones, approximately 80% seen once. Source material: memory CD4+ T cells from PBMCs. The receptors were gathered from a man in his late teens or twenties in good health. Some clones in this sample may be carry-over from other donors' samples. The CDR3 runs from the conserved cysteine through the conserved F or W. D genes are given only for firm matches. Where a row states a size, it is once, few, many or the class of an expanded clone; other rows omit it.

v_call: TRBV6-6; d_call: .; clone_size: .; j_call: TRBJ2-3; cdr3_aa: CASRPKGPADTQYF; cdr3_nt: TGTGCCAGCAGACCGAAGGGTCCGGCGGATACGCAGTATTTT
v_call: TRBV28; d_call: .; clone_size: .; j_call: TRBJ1-1; cdr3_aa: CASSLWQFLKGDTEAFF; cdr3_nt: TGTGCCAGCAGTTTATGGCAATTTTTGAAAGGGGACACTGAAGCTTTCTTT
v_call: TRBV28; d_call: TRBD2; clone_size: .; j_call: TRBJ2-1; cdr3_aa: CASSLLPGTSGYNEQFF; cdr3_nt: TGTGCCAGCAGTCTACTACCCGGGACTAGCGGCTACAATGAGCAGTTCTTC
v_call: TRBV4-1; d_call: TRBD1; clone_size: few; j_call: TRBJ2-7; cdr3_aa: CASSKYRGEQYF; cdr3_nt: TGCGCCAGCAGTAAGTACAGGGGCGAGCAGTACTTC
v_call: TRBV7-2; d_call: .; clone_size: .; j_call: TRBJ2-7; cdr3_aa: CASSSPGPYEQYF; cdr3_nt: TGTGCCAGCAGCTCCCCTGGGCCCTACGAGCAGTACTTC
v_call: TRBV28; d_call: .; clone_size: .; j_call: TRBJ2-7; cdr3_aa: CASSFGSQYSYEQYF; cdr3_nt: TGTGCCAGCAGTTTCGGGTCCCAATACTCCTACGAGCAGTACTTC
v_call: TRBV29-1; d_call: .; clone_size: .; j_call: TRBJ2-3; cdr3_aa: CSVEWEVGDTQYF; cdr3_nt: TGCAGCGTTGAGTGGGAGGTTGGAGATACGCAGTATTTT
v_call: TRBV7-9; d_call: .; clone_size: few; j_call: TRBJ2-3; cdr3_aa: CASSFGTGTDTQYF; cdr3_nt: TGTGCCAGCAGCTTCGGGACCGGCACAGATACGCAGTATTTT
v_call: TRBV4-1; d_call: .; clone_size: .; j_call: TRBJ1-2; cdr3_aa: CASSPGGGGNYGYTF; cdr3_nt: TGCGCCAGCAGCCCGGGGGGGGGCGGAAACTATGGCTACACCTTC
v_call: TRBV29-1; d_call: .; clone_size: few; j_call: TRBJ2-5; cdr3_aa: CSVSGTRGETQYF; cdr3_nt: TGCAGCGTTTCGGGGACGAGGGGGGAGACCCAGTACTTC
v_call: TRBV10-3; d_call: .; clone_size: .; j_call: TRBJ2-7; cdr3_aa: CATSAPSYEQYF; cdr3_nt: TGTGCCACTAGCGCCCCATCCTACGAGCAGTACTTC
v_call: TRBV7-2; d_call: .; clone_size: few; j_call: TRBJ2-1; cdr3_aa: CASSLGLAPYNEQFF; cdr3_nt: TGTGCCAGCAGCTTAGGCCTAGCGCCCTACAATGAGCAGTTCTTC
v_call: TRBV5-4; d_call: .; clone_size: .; j_call: TRBJ2-3; cdr3_aa: CASSREGGATDTQYF; cdr3_nt: TGTGCCAGCAGCCGCGAGGGGGGGGCCACAGATACGCAGTATTTT
v_call: TRBV4-1; d_call: TRBD2; clone_size: .; j_call: TRBJ2-7; cdr3_aa: CASSQEFREGYEQYF; cdr3_nt: TGCGCCAGCAGCCAAGAGTTCAGGGAGGGCTACGAGCAGTACTTC
v_call: TRBV7-9; d_call: TRBD2; clone_size: .; j_call: TRBJ2-7; cdr3_aa: CASSLSGLALYEQYF; cdr3_nt: TGTGCCAGCAGCCTATCGGGACTAGCACTCTACGAGCAGTACTTC
v_call: TRBV7-2; d_call: .; clone_size: .; j_call: TRBJ1-3; cdr3_aa: CASSPMTVNFGNTIYF; cdr3_nt: TGTGCCAGCAGCCCGATGACAGTGAACTTCGGAAACACCATATATTTT
v_call: TRBV7-2; d_call: .; clone_size: .; j_call: TRBJ2-1; cdr3_aa: CASSLMRSDNEQFF; cdr3_nt: TGTGCCAGCAGCTTAATGAGGTCAGACAATGAGCAGTTCTTC
v_call: TRBV6-5; d_call: .; clone_size: once; j_call: TRBJ1-1; cdr3_aa: CASSYSQGRRTEAFF; cdr3_nt: TGTGCCAGCAGTTACTCTCAGGGTAGGAGAACTGAAGCTTTCTTT
v_call: TRBV27; d_call: .; clone_size: .; j_call: TRBJ1-3; cdr3_aa: CASSRESPWSGNTIYF; cdr3_nt: TGTGCCAGCAGTCGAGAGTCCCCATGGTCTGGAAACACCATATATTTT
v_call: TRBV10-3; d_call: .; clone_size: .; j_call: TRBJ2-7; cdr3_aa: CAISDGRRGLSYEQYF; cdr3_nt: TGTGCCATCAGTGATGGGAGGAGGGGGCTAAGCTACGAGCAGTACTTC
v_call: TRBV7-3; d_call: .; clone_size: .; j_call: TRBJ2-5; cdr3_aa: CASSSTPAAGRRETQYF; cdr3_nt: TGTGCCAGCAGCTCAACCCCGGCGGCGGGGAGGAGGGAGACCCAGTACTTC
v_call: TRBV29-1; d_call: TRBD2; clone_size: once; j_call: TRBJ2-3; cdr3_aa: CSVQEASGTDTQYF; cdr3_nt: TGCAGCGTTCAGGAGGCTAGCGGGACAGATACGCAGTATTTT
v_call: TRBV18; d_call: .; clone_size: .; j_call: TRBJ1-1; cdr3_aa: CASSGQSNTEAFF; cdr3_nt: TGTGCCAGCTCAGGACAATCCAACACTGAAGCTTTCTTT
v_call: TRBV7-3; d_call: .; clone_size: .; j_call: TRBJ2-2; cdr3_aa: CASSLNGFSTGELFF; cdr3_nt: TGTGCCAGCAGCTTAAACGGCTTTTCCACCGGGGAGCTGTTTTTT
v_call: TRBV4-2; d_call: TRBD1; clone_size: .; j_call: TRBJ1-1; cdr3_aa: CASSQGQLNTEAFF; cdr3_nt: TGTGCCAGCAGCCAGGGACAGCTGAACACTGAAGCTTTCTTT
v_call: TRBV5-8; d_call: .; clone_size: .; j_call: TRBJ1-2; cdr3_aa: CASSLTDYGYTF; cdr3_nt: TGTGCCAGCAGCTTAACAGACTATGGCTACACCTTC
v_call: TRBV7-9; d_call: .; clone_size: .; j_call: TRBJ2-3; cdr3_aa: CASSLEVGADKQYF; cdr3_nt: TGTGCCAGCAGCTTAGAGGTGGGCGCAGATAAGCAGTATTTT
v_call: TRBV14; d_call: TRBD2; clone_size: .; j_call: TRBJ2-1; cdr3_aa: CASSHWASGNDEQFF; cdr3_nt: TGTGCCAGCAGCCATTGGGCTAGCGGGAACGATGAGCAGTTCTTC
v_call: TRBV7-8; d_call: .; clone_size: .; j_call: TRBJ2-3; cdr3_aa: CASSFPPEAANTDTQYF; cdr3_nt: TGTGCCAGCAGCTTCCCCCCTGAGGCGGCAAACACAGATACGCAGTATTTT
v_call: TRBV7-9; d_call: .; clone_size: .; j_call: TRBJ1-3; cdr3_aa: CASSFNRKIAGNTIYF; cdr3_nt: TGTGCCAGCAGCTTTAACAGGAAAATAGCTGGAAACACCATATATTTT
v_call: TRBV28; d_call: .; clone_size: .; j_call: TRBJ2-1; cdr3_aa: CASSSVSPEQFF; cdr3_nt: TGTGCCAGCAGTTCAGTTTCGCCAGAGCAGTTCTTC
v_call: TRBV5-6; d_call: .; clone_size: .; j_call: TRBJ2-2; cdr3_aa: CASSFIGSGTGELFF; cdr3_nt: TGTGCCAGCAGCTTCATCGGTAGCGGCACCGGGGAGCTGTTTTTT
v_call: TRBV5-1; d_call: .; clone_size: .; j_call: TRBJ2-1; cdr3_aa: CASSPGTKYNEQFF; cdr3_nt: TGCGCCAGCAGCCCCGGGACAAAGTACAATGAGCAGTTCTTC
v_call: TRBV19; d_call: TRBD1; clone_size: .; j_call: TRBJ2-5; cdr3_aa: CASGDRGRRWETQYF; cdr3_nt: TGTGCCAGTGGGGACAGGGGAAGGAGATGGGAGACCCAGTACTTC
v_call: TRBV10-3; d_call: TRBD1; clone_size: few; j_call: TRBJ1-4; cdr3_aa: CAISALGQGTTNEKLFF; cdr3_nt: TGTGCCATCAGTGCCCTGGGACAGGGAACAACTAATGAAAAACTGTTTTTT